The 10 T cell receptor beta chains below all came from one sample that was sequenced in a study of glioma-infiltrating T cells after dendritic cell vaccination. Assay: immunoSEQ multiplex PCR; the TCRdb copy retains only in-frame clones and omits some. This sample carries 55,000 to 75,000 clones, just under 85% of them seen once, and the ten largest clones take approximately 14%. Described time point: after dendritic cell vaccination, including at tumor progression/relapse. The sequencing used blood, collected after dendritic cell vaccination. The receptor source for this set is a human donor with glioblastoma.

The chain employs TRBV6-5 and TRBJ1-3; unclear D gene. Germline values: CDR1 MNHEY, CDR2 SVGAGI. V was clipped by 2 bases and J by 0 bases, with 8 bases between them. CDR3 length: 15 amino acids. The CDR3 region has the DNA TGTGCCAGCAGTTACGGCAGGCCCTCTGGAAACACCATATATTTT. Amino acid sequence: CASSYGRPSGNTIYF.

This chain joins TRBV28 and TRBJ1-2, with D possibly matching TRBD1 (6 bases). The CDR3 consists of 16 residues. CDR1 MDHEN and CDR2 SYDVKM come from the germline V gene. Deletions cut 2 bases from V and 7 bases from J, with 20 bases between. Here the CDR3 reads CASSLVAVGGAAGYTF. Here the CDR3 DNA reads TGTGCCAGCAGTTTAGTTGCCGTGGGGGGGGCCGCTGGCTACACCTTC.

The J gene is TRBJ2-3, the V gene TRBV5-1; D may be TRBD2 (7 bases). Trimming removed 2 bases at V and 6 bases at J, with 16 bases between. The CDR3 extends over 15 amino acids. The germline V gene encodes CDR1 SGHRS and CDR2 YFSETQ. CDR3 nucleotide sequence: TGCGCCAGCAGCTTTTACGCGGGGGCCGAGGATACGCAGTATTTT. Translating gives CASSFYAGAEDTQYF.

The CDR3 spells CASSLVQGTHNYGYTF. DNA of the CDR3: TGTGCCAGCAGCTTGGTACAGGGGACCCATAACTATGGCTACACCTTC. The V and J genes are TRBV5-6 and TRBJ1-2; 7 positions agree with TRBD1. Trimming cost V 0 bases and J 1 base; bases outside gene matches: 6. This CDR3 has 16 amino acids. Looked up from germline, CDR1 is SGHDT and CDR2 is YYEEEE.

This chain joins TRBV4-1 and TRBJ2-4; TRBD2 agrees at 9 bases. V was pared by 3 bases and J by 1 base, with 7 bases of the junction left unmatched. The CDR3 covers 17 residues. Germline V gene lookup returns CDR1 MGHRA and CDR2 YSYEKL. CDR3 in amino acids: CASSQPRGGSAKNIQYF. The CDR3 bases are TGCGCCAGCAGCCAGCCGCGGGGGGGTTCTGCCAAAAACATTCAGTACTTC.

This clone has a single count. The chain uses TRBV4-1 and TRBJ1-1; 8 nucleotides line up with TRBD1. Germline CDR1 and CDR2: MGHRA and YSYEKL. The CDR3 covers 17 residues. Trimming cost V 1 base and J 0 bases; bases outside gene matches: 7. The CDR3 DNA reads TGCGCCAGCAGCCAAGGCCCCCAGGACAGGGTGAACACTGAAGCTTTCTTT. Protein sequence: CASSQGPQDRVNTEAFF.

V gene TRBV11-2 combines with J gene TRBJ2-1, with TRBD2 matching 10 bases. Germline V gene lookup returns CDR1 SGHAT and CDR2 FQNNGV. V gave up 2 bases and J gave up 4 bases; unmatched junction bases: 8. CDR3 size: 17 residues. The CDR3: CASSLRGLAGEYNEQFF. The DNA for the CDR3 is TGTGCCAGCAGCTTAAGGGGGCTAGCGGGGGAATACAATGAGCAGTTCTTC.

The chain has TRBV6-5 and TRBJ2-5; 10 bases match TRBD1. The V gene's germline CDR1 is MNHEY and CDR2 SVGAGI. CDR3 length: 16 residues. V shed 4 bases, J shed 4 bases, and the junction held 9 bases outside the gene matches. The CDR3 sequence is CASSFRTTGGGETQYF. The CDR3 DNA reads TGTGCCAGCAGTTTCCGGACGACAGGGGGCGGAGAGACCCAGTACTTC.

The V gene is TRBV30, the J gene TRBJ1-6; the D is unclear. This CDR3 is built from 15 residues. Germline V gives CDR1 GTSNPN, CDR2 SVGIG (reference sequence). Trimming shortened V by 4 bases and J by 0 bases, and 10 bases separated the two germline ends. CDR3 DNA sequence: TGTGCCTGGACCAGAGGGATCTCCTATAATTCACCCCTCCACTTT. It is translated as CAWTRGISYNSPLHF.

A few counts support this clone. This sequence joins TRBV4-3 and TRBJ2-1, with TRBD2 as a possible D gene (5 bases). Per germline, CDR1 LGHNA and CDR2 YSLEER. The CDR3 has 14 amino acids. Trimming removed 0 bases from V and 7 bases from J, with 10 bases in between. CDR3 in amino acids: CASSQEGRRNEQFF. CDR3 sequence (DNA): TGCGCCAGCAGCCAAGAAGGGAGAAGAAATGAGCAGTTCTTC.